One and the same sample provided the 23 T cell receptor beta chains below, sequenced in a study of patients and donors after allogeneic stem cell transplantation. TCRdb re-derived calls from the RT-PCR reads in MiXCR, one entry per CDR3 protein. Of roughly 960,000 distinct CDR3 sequences detected, more than 15% appear once; the ten largest clones hold around 5.5%. The source material was blood, either unsorted or a sorted T cell fraction (not recorded which). All receptors derive from a human donor who was either an allogeneic HSCT recipient or a stem cell or donor lymphocyte infusion donor (not recorded which). It is not recorded whose cells these are; they may come from a transplant donor.

The V call is TRBV5-1, the J call TRBJ1-2; 7 positions match TRBD1. Trimming cost V 4 bases and J 0 bases; bases outside gene matches: 3. The CDR3 length is 14 residues. Germline assignment: CDR1 SGHRS and CDR2 YFSETQ. The CDR3 loop reads CASSEDRSNYGYTF. CDR3 sequence (DNA): TGCGCCAGCAGCGAGGACAGGTCTAACTATGGCTACACCTTC.

This clonotype was picked up a small number of times. This chain joins TRBV18 and TRBJ2-1; a possible D gene is TRBD1 (5 bases). The germline V and J ends were trimmed by 6 bases and 0 bases, with 15 bases remaining between them. The CDR3 extends over 16 amino acids. Germline CDR1 is KGHSH and CDR2 is LQKENI. CDR3 residues: CASSPSGPSSYNEQFF. DNA of the CDR3: TGTGCCAGCTCGCCCTCAGGGCCCAGCTCCTACAATGAGCAGTTCTTC.

J is TRBJ1-2 and V is TRBV18; D remains ambiguous. Germline CDR1 is KGHSH and CDR2 is LQKENI. The CDR3 is 13 residues long. Trimming removed 2 bases at V and 6 bases at J, with 10 bases between. CDR3 coding DNA: TGTGCCAGCTCACCAGACGCATCCCATGGCTACACCTTC. This sequence encodes CASSPDASHGYTF.

The CDR3 bases are TGTGCCAGTAGTATCTCCAGGGATGGCAATCAGCCCCAGCATTTT. This encodes CASSISRDGNQPQHF. V and J are TRBV19 and TRBJ1-5; the D gene is possibly TRBD1 (5 bases). The length of the CDR3 is 15 residues. Germline V CDR1 and CDR2: LNHDA, SQIVND (reference sequence). The V end lost 3 bases, the J end lost 2 bases, and 11 bases lay between the germline ends.

This rearrangement joins TRBV4-3 to TRBJ2-3; no definite D call. CDR3 size: 13 residues. The V end was cut by 2 bases, the J end by 3 bases, with 6 bases between. Germline V gene sequence: CDR1 LGHNA, CDR2 YSLEER. CDR3 sequence: CASSQLRTDTQYF. The CDR3 DNA reads TGCGCCAGCAGCCAACTACGTACAGATACGCAGTATTTT.

The chain employs TRBV13 and TRBJ2-7, with 8 bases identical to TRBD1. The CDR3 length is 11 residues. With 4 bases clipped from V and 12 bases from J, the junction kept 5 bases outside the gene matches. CDR1 is PRHDT, CDR2 FYEKMQ, per germline (reference sequence). CDR3 nucleotides: TGTGCCAGCAGCTATGGACAGGGTCTGTACTTC. Amino acid sequence: CASSYGQGLYF.

This clonotype was seen more than once but under ten times. This sequence joins TRBV12-3 or TRBV12-4 and TRBJ2-7; D gene uncertain. V was cut by 1 base and J by 3 bases, with 7 bases left in between. The CDR3 is 13 residues long. CDR3 in DNA: TGTGCCAGCAGTTTAGAGGCGTTCTACGAGCAGTACTTC. This translates into CASSLEAFYEQYF.

The sample holds many counts of this clonotype. V usage is TRBV5-6 and J usage is TRBJ2-7; D is possibly TRBD1 (6 bases). Looked up from germline, CDR1 is SGHDT and CDR2 is YYEEEE. V was pared by 0 bases and J by 3 bases, with 13 bases between. CDR3 length: 15 residues. The CDR3, as DNA: TGTGCCAGCAGCTTGGCCACAGGGCGTCTCTACGAGCAGTACTTC. Protein: CASSLATGRLYEQYF.

There are a few counts of this clonotype. The chain couples TRBV11-2 to TRBJ1-6, with a tentative D call TRBD1 (6 bases). Germline CDR1 is SGHAT and CDR2 is FQNNGV. This CDR3 has 16 amino acids. The V and J ends lost 7 bases and 4 bases respectively, with 17 bases between them. CDR3 DNA sequence: TGTGCCAGCACCGCCACAGGGAAGGGTTATAATTCACCCCTCCACTTT. This sequence encodes CASTATGKGYNSPLHF.

This clonotype was recorded a few times. CDR3 sequence (DNA): TGTGCCAGCACCCCCCGACGTAAGGCCATTGAGCAGTTCTTC. It yields the protein CASTPRRKAIEQFF. V usage is TRBV12-3 or TRBV12-4 and J usage is TRBJ2-1; D is uncertain. The CDR3 covers 14 residues. V lost 7 bases and J lost 9, with 19 bases in between.

The gene calls are TRBV12-3 or TRBV12-4 and TRBJ2-7; tentative D call: TRBD1 (6 bases). This CDR3 has 15 residues. Trimming cost V 6 bases and J 2 bases, with 17 bases left between them. The CDR3 DNA follows: TGTGCCAGCAGCCCCCCAGGACAGTTGGCCTACGAGCAGTACTTC. Residues: CASSPPGQLAYEQYF.

The chain is built from TRBV4-1 and TRBJ1-3, with TRBD1 identical over 10 bases. V lost 1 base, J lost 0 bases, and 3 bases stayed unmatched. The CDR3 runs to 17 residues. Germline lookup yields CDR1 MGHRA and CDR2 YSYEKL. DNA for the CDR3: TGCGCCAGCAGCCAAGCGACAGGGGGCCACTCTGGAAACACCATATATTTT. It codes for CASSQATGGHSGNTIYF.

This rearrangement joins TRBV6-2 or TRBV6-3 to TRBJ2-7; a possible D gene is TRBD2 (5 bases). CDR1 is MNHEY and CDR2 is SVGEGT in the germline V gene. Between the trimmed V and J ends, which lost 6 bases and 1 base, there was a span of 19 bases. The CDR3 length is 16 residues. In nucleotides, the CDR3 is TGTGCCAGCAGCCTATTGAGCCGGGATTTATCCTACGAGCAGTACTTC. Translating it yields CASSLLSRDLSYEQYF.

This clonotype was recorded a few times. The chain combines TRBV29-1 with TRBJ1-1; maybe TRBD1 (5 bases). This CDR3 has 12 amino acids. V was pared by 6 bases and J by 0 bases, with 8 bases between. CDR1 and CDR2 from the germline V gene are SQVTM and ANQGSEA. Written as DNA, the CDR3 is TGCAGCGTGGGACGGTTGAACACTGAAGCTTTCTTT. It yields the protein CSVGRLNTEAFF.

This clonotype was detected a few times. The gene calls are TRBV12-3 or TRBV12-4 and TRBJ1-1; D gene uncertain. V dropped 0 bases and J dropped 3 bases, with 11 bases sitting between them. This CDR3 comprises 15 residues. The CDR3 region has the DNA TGTGCCAGCAGTTTAGCTAGGGCGGCGGACACTGAAGCTTTCTTT. As protein: CASSLARAADTEAFF.

CDR3 region: CSARDGQKNQPQHF. CDR3 nucleotides: TGCAGTGCTAGAGATGGACAGAAGAATCAGCCCCAGCATTTT. This chain joins TRBV20-1 and TRBJ1-5; D possibly corresponds to TRBD1 (6 bases). The CDR3 is 14 residues long. V was trimmed by 0 bases and J by 4 bases, leaving 10 bases between them. The germline V gene has CDR1 DFQATT and CDR2 SNEGSKA (reference sequence).

This clonotype was counted at least ten times. The rearrangement uses TRBV29-1 and TRBJ2-3; the D is unclear. V was pared by 5 bases and J by 1 base, with 4 bases between. Germline CDR1 and CDR2: SQVTM and ANQGSEA. This CDR3 comprises 11 residues. CDR3 nucleotides: TGCAGCGTTAGAGGCACAGATACGCAGTATTTT. This encodes CSVRGTDTQYF.

The V call is TRBV5-6, the J call TRBJ1-5; 10 nucleotides align to TRBD1. The CDR3 covers 16 residues. CDR1 and CDR2 (germline): SGHDT, YYEEEE. V gave up 7 bases and J gave up 6 bases; unmatched junction bases: 13. The CDR3 sequence is CASCTRGTGVLQPQHF. The CDR3 coding sequence is TGTGCCAGCTGTACTAGGGGGACAGGGGTGCTTCAGCCCCAGCATTTT.

This clonotype has a count of ten or more. CDR3 DNA sequence: TGCAGCGTCCCTGGCCGGGACTCCAAGGGGGGCTACACCTTC. The encoded protein is CSVPGRDSKGGYTF. This chain links TRBV29-1 with TRBJ1-2; TRBD1 is a possible D gene (5 bases). V was clipped by 6 bases and J by 8 bases, with 22 bases between them. The CDR3 has 14 residues. Per the germline V gene, CDR1 is SQVTM and CDR2 is ANQGSEA.

This rearrangement joins TRBV12-3 or TRBV12-4 to TRBJ2-2, with D possibly TRBD2 on 6 matching bases. V lost 7 bases, J lost 8 bases, and 23 bases lay in between. The CDR3 sequence is 16 residues long. The chain's CDR3 is CASTLTVGKGGGELFF. CDR3 nucleotides: TGTGCCAGCACCCTCACCGTGGGGAAGGGAGGTGGGGAGCTGTTTTTT.

The V gene is TRBV6-6, the J gene TRBJ1-5, with 7 bases identical to TRBD1. From germline, CDR1 is MNHNY and CDR2 SVGAGI (reference sequence). Trimming cost V 11 bases and J 3 bases; bases outside gene matches: 4. This CDR3 spans 12 amino acids. Written as DNA, the CDR3 is TGTGCCGCCCAGGGGGACAATCAGCCCCAGCATTTT. Its translation: CAAQGDNQPQHF.

This clonotype occurred a few times. The V call is TRBV10-3, the J call TRBJ2-7; TRBD2 aligns across 10 bases. Germline V gene lookup returns CDR1 ENHRY and CDR2 SYGVKD. This CDR3 has 15 amino acids. V was pared by 6 bases and J by 3 bases, with 8 bases of the junction left unmatched. The CDR3 region has the DNA TGTGCCATCAGGGACACCGGGACTAGCGTCTACGAGCAGTACTTC. Residues: CAIRDTGTSVYEQYF.

This chain connects TRBV5-6 to TRBJ2-1; possible D gene TRBD2, 5 bases. The germline gives CDR1 SGHDT, CDR2 YYEEEE. The CDR3 spans 13 residues. V shed 4 bases and J shed 7 bases, with 12 bases lying between them. CDR3 nucleotide sequence: TGTGCCAGCAGCCCAGCGGTAGTAAATGAGCAGTTCTTC. Its protein is CASSPAVVNEQFF.